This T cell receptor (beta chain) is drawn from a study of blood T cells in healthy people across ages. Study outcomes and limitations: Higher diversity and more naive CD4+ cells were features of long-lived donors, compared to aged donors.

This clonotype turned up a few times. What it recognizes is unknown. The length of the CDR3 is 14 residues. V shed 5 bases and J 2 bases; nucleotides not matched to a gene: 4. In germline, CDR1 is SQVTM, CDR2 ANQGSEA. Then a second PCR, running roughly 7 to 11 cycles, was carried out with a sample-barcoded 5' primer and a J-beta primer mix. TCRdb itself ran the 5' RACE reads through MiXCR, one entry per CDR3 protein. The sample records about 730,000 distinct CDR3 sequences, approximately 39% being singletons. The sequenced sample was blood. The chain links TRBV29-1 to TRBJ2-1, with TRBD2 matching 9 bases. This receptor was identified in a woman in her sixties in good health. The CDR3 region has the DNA TGCAGCGTTAAATCTAGCGGGGCCTACAATGAGCAGTTCTTC. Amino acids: CSVKSSGAYNEQFF.